This T cell receptor (beta chain) comes out of a study of blood T cell repertoires in COVID-19. The wider study: Acute and convalescent COVID-19 specimens originated in the United States, Italy and Spain. T cells, B-cell-depleted T cells, or PBMCs supplied cDNA or gDNA.

Authors' processing steps: Estimation of nucleated cell counts relied on the amplification of reference gene primers. Repertoires were generated with immunoSEQ multiplex PCR, while TCRdb's copy carries only in-frame clones and drops some. Clone size and V and J calls were adopted from that table, with D and trimming inferred from the DNA. Of over 50,000 clones detected, 88% appear once; the ten largest clones hold about 5%. Germline lookup yields CDR1 SGDLS and CDR2 YYNGEE. J was trimmed by 4 bases and V by 2 bases; bases with no gene match: 2. The CDR3 runs to 13 residues. Sequenced: peripheral blood. The rearrangement uses TRBV9 and TRBJ1-2; TRBD1 matches at 7 bases. The TCR was taken from a human donor in a cohort sampled during active COVID-19. CDR3 amino acids: CASSVGQAYGYTF. The CDR3 DNA is TGTGCCAGCAGCGTCGGACAGGCCTATGGCTACACCTTC.